The entry below describes one TCR beta chain. The antigen is undetermined. The sample belongs to a study of early T cells in non-severe SARS-CoV-2 infection. The V and J ends lost 6 bases and 7 bases respectively, with 10 bases between them. The CDR3 contains 12 residues. Germline V gene data show CDR1 as MDHEN and CDR2 as SYDVKM. The library protocol tagged individual cDNA molecules with unique molecular identifiers. TCRdb called the 5' RACE reads again in MiXCR, with one record for every CDR3 protein. This table holds 55,000 to 75,000 distinct CDR3 sequences, more than 7.5% found once. Study-wide points: Clonotype matching in VDJdb favored anti-spike CD8 responses and did not capture private and CD4 specificities.

V gene TRBV28 combines with J gene TRBJ1-5; no clear D. The receptor comes from an adult who was a healthcare worker with PCR-confirmed SARS-CoV-2 infection or an uninfected control (not recorded which). Sequences were obtained from whole blood. CDR3 sequence: CASRGSGQPQHF. The DNA for the CDR3 is TGTGCCAGCAGAGGTTCAGGCCAGCCCCAGCATTTT.